This TCR beta chain was captured by sequencing in a study of blood T cells in healthy people across ages. Germline V gene lookup returns CDR1 MNHEY and CDR2 SMNVEV (reference sequence). The CDR3 extends over 14 amino acids. V lost 8 bases and J lost 8; bases outside the gene matches: 11. This clonotype showed up just a few times. Primers used in a second PCR of roughly 7 to 12 cycles were a sample-barcoded 5' primer and a J-beta primer mix. TCRdb independently ran MiXCR on the 5' RACE reads; one entry per CDR3 protein. Of around 400,000 distinct CDR3 sequences in the sample, about half are singletons; the top ten hold around 50%.

This TCR came from a man in his sixties in good health. The material sequenced was blood. The V call is TRBV27, the J call TRBJ2-3; 9 bases are a match to TRBD2. The CDR3 here is CASVGAGGGGTQYF. The CDR3 DNA sequence: TGTGCCAGCGTGGGCGCGGGAGGGGGGGGTACGCAGTATTTT.